Listed here is a single TCR beta chain. Its antigen is not identified. Isolated RNA was reverse transcribed into cDNA used as the sequencing template. Using immunoSEQ multiplex PCR, the repertoire was profiled, and TCRdb retains in-frame clones only, with some absent. The sample lists 110,000 to 150,000 clones; 40% to 65% were seen once. Collection of lesional scalp punch biopsies and peripheral blood was performed in alopecia areata patients. The researchers isolated CD4+ and CD8+ T cells from PBMCs by sorting. This sample stems from a study of CD8+ T cells in alopecia areata. In the study overall: Oral tofacitinib (5 to 10 mg twice daily) was administered to treated patients.

Notes on the study in general: Researchers report lesional scalp, most notably alopecia totalis/universalis, outstripped normal scalp in clonality.

This CDR3 region has 13 residues. Between the trimmed V and J ends, which lost 4 bases and 5 bases, there was a span of 12 bases. The germline V gene has CDR1 SQVTM and CDR2 ANQGSEA. The clonotype comes from a human donor with alopecia areata. The source material was CD4+ T cells sorted from blood, sampled at week 0. This chain links TRBV29-1 with TRBJ2-1, with D maybe TRBD1 (6 bases). CDR3 in amino acids: CSVASRGHNEQFF. CDR3 DNA sequence: TGCAGCGTTGCCTCCAGGGGCCACAATGAGCAGTTCTTC.